This T cell receptor beta chain was profiled in a study of TIL therapy for anti-PD-1-resistant metastatic lung cancer. Study-level information: Median tumor PD-L1 proportion score was under 6.5%. Tumors carried a median about 1.6 non-synonymous mutations per megabase.

Time point described: pre-treatment sample, taken before nivolumab and TIL therapy. The tumor samples were excised metastases, mostly pleural nodules or supraclavicular lymph nodes. Patients then received nivolumab; progressors got lymphodepletion, TIL and IL-2. Adults with stage 4 NSCLC were enrolled in a phase I trial. V lost 0 bases, J lost 0 bases, and 4 bases stayed unmatched. The germline CDR1 and CDR2 sequences are SGHNT and YYREEE (reference sequence). The CDR3 sequence is 16 residues long. The libraries were made with immunoSEQ v3. The repertoire was sequenced with immunoSEQ multiplex PCR; TCRdb's copy has only in-frame clones and lacks some. The table includes over 25,000 clones, approximately 77% detected once.

The origin of this receptor is a person aged 25 to 85 with non-small cell lung cancer. The chain uses TRBV5-4 and TRBJ2-7, with TRBD2 identical over 9 bases. Sequencing used tumor tissue, obtained at baseline. CDR3 amino acids: CASSLGSGGYSYEQYF. The CDR3 DNA sequence: TGTGCCAGCAGCTTGGGAAGCGGGGGGTACTCCTACGAGCAGTACTTC. The complete variable domain, with remaining parts taken from reference TRBV5-4 and TRBJ2-7, reads ETGVTQSPTHLIKTRGQQVTLRCSSQSGHNTVSWYQQALGQGPQFIFQYYREEENGRGNFPPRFSGLQFPNYSSELNVNALELDDSALYLCASSLGSGGYSYEQYFGPGTRLTVT.